This T cell receptor beta chain came from a study of CD8 T cells in Susac syndrome. Roughly 0.45 to 1 ug RNA was reverse transcribed with random hexamers. It was immunoSEQ multiplex PCR that amplified TCR beta CDR3 across 54 Vbeta and 13 Jbeta. TCRdb reprocessed the immunoSEQ multiplex PCR reads with MiXCR, giving one entry per CDR3 protein. The sample has approximately 150,000 distinct CDR3 sequences, approximately 95% seen once. Germline V gene sequence: CDR1 SGHNT, CDR2 YYREEE (reference sequence). The CDR3 covers 15 residues. V was trimmed by 4 bases and J by 8 bases, leaving 18 bases between them. TCR beta was sequenced from blood CD8+ and CD4+ T cells.

This TCR was recovered from a human donor with multiple sclerosis. Sample: CD4+ T cells from PBMCs. V and J are TRBV5-4 and TRBJ2-2; D possibly matches TRBD1 or TRBD2 (5 bases each). The CDR3 sequence is CASSPRQFEGGELFF. The DNA of the CDR3 is TGTGCCAGCAGCCCCAGACAGTTTGAGGGTGGGGAGCTGTTTTTT.